Sequencing of this T cell receptor (beta chain) was carried out in a study of T cells in Graves' hyperthyroidism and ophthalmopathy. The study's findings and limits: Blood also held most thyroid clonotypes expanded beyond 0.001.

Notes on this clonotype: Its antigen remains unknown.

Recently diagnosed hyperthyroidism of less than 2 months' duration affected patients aged 18 to 65. The study left out patients who had uncontrolled infection, other autoimmune disease, pregnancy or lactation. Trimming pared 3 bases from V and 0 bases from J, leaving 6 bases between. The CDR3 runs to 14 residues. There were TCR beta CDR3 regions amplified from RNA transcripts. The TCR CDR3 first-round RT-PCR relied on the HTBI primer set. MiXCR was run by TCRdb on the multiplex PCR reads, yielding one entry per CDR3 protein. The sample holds about 590,000 distinct CDR3 sequences; around 14% are singletons and the top ten take around 7.5%.

Material for sequencing was blood. The source of this sequence is a woman aged 25-40 years with Graves' hyperthyroidism. This chain joins TRBV12-3 or TRBV12-4 and TRBJ1-3; D gene unclear. The CDR3 coding sequence is TGTGCCAGCAGTTTTTCAGACTCTGGAAACACCATATATTTT. Its translation is CASSFSDSGNTIYF.